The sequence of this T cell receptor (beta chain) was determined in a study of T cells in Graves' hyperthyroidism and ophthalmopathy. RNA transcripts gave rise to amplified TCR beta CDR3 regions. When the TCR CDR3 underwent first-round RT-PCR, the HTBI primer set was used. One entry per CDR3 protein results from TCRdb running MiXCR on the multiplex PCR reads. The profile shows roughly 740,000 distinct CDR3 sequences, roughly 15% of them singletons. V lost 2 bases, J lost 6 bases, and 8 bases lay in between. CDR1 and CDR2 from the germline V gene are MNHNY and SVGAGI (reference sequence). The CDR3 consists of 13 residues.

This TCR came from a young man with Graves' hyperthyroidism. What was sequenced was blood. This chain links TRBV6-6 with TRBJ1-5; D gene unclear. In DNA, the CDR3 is TGTGCCAGCAGTTACGCCCATGGTCAGCCCCAGCATTTT. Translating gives CASSYAHGQPQHF.